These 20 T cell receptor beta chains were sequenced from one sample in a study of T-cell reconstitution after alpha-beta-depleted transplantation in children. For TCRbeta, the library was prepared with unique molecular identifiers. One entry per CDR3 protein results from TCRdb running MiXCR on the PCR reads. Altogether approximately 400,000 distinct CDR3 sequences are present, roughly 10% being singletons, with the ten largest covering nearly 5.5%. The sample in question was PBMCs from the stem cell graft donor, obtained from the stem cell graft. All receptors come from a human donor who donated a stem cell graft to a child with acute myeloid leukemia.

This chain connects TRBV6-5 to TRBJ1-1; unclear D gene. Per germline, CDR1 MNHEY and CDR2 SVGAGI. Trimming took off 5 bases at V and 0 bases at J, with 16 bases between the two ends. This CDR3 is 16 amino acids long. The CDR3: CASSAWGVYMNTEAFF. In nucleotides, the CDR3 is TGTGCCAGCAGTGCCTGGGGTGTGTACATGAACACTGAAGCTTTCTTT.

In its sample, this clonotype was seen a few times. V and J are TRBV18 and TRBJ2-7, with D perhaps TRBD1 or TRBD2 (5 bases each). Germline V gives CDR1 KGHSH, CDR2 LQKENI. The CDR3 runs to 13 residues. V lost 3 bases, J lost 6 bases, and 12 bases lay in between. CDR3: CASSPGTAGEQYF. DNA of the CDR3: TGTGCCAGCTCACCCGGGACGGCGGGCGAGCAGTACTTC.

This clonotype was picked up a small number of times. The chain's CDR3 is CASSYVGEQFF. The CDR3 DNA is TGTGCCAGCAGTTACGTGGGTGAGCAGTTCTTC. J is TRBJ2-1 and V is TRBV6-5; no clear D gene. CDR1 MNHEY and CDR2 SVGAGI come from the germline V gene. Trimming left V 2 bases short and J 9 bases short, with 5 bases between. The CDR3 is 11 amino acids.

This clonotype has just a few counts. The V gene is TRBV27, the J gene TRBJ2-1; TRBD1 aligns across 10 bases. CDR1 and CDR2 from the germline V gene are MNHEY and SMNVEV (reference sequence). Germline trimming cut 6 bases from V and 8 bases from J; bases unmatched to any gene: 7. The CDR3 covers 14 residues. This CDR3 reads CASRRQGAMDEQFF. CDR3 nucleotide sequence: TGTGCCAGCAGGAGACAGGGGGCCATGGATGAGCAGTTCTTC.

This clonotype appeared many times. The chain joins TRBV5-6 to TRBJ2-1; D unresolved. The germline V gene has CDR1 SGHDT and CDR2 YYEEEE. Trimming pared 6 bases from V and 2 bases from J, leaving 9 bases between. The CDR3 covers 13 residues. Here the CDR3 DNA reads TGTGCCAGCACCGATGGCCCCTACAATGAGCAGTTCTTC. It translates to CASTDGPYNEQFF.

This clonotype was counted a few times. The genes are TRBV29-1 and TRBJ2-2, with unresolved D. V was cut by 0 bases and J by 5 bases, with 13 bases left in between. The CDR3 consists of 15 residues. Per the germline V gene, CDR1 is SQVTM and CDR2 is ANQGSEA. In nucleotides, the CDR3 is TGCAGCGTTGAAGAGGCAAGCCGCCAAACCGGGGAGCTGTTTTTT. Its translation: CSVEEASRQTGELFF.

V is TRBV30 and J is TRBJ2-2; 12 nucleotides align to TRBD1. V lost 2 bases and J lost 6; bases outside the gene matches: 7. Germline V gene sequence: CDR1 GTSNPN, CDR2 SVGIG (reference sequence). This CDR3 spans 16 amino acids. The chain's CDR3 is CAWSPRDRGLAGELFF. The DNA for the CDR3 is TGTGCCTGGAGTCCACGGGACAGGGGGCTGGCCGGGGAGCTGTTTTTT.

The CDR3 nucleotides read TGTGCCAGCAGCTTCCCTAGCGGGAAGTTCCAAGAGACCCAGTACTTC. Protein sequence: CASSFPSGKFQETQYF. The rearrangement uses TRBV7-8 and TRBJ2-5; TRBD2 matches 9 bases. The germline gives CDR1 SGHVS, CDR2 FQNEAQ. The V segment lost 3 bases and the J segment 1 base; nucleotides outside the gene matches: 6. This CDR3 comprises 16 residues.

CDR3 DNA: TGTGCCAGCAGCTTGGAGTCCGGACTCTATGGCTACACCTTC. This codes for CASSLESGLYGYTF. J is TRBJ1-2 and V is TRBV5-6; D is uncertain. Germline V CDR1 and CDR2: SGHDT, YYEEEE. Trimming pared 0 bases from V and 4 bases from J, leaving 10 bases between. This CDR3 has 14 amino acids.

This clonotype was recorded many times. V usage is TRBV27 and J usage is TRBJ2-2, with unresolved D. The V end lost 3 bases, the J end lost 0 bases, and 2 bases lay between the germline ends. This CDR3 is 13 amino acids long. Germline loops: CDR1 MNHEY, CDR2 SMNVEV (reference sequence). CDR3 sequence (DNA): TGTGCCAGCAGTTTCTCGAACACCGGGGAGCTGTTTTTT. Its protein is CASSFSNTGELFF.

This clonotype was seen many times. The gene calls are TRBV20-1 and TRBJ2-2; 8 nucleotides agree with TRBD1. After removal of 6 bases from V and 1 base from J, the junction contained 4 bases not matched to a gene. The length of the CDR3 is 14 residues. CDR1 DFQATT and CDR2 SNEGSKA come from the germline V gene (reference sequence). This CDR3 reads CSAWTGQNTGELFF. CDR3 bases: TGCAGTGCGTGGACAGGGCAGAACACCGGGGAGCTGTTTTTT.

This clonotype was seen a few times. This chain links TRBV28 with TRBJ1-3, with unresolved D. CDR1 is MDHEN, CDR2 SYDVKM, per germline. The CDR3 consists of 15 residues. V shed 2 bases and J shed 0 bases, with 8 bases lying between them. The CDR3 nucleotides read TGTGCCAGCAGTTTAGGTTCGGCCTCTGGAAACACCATATATTTT. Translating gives CASSLGSASGNTIYF.

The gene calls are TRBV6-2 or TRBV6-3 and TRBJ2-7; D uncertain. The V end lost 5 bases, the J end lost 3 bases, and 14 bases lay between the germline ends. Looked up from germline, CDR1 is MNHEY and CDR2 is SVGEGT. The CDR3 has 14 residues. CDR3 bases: TGTGCCAGCAGTCTCCCGGGTCAGAACTACGAGCAGTACTTC. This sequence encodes CASSLPGQNYEQYF.

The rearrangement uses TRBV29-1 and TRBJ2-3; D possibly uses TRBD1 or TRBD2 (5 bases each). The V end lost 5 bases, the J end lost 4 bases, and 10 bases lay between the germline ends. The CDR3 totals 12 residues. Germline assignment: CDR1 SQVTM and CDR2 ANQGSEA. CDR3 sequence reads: CSVRDVADTQYF. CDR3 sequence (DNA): TGCAGCGTTCGGGACGTAGCAGATACGCAGTATTTT.

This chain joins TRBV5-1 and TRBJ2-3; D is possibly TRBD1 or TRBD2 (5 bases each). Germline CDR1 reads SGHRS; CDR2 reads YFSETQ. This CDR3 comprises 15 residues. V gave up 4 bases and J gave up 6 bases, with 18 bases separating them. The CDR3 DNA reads TGCGCCAGCAGCCTAGGGACCTCCACAGTGGATACGCAGTATTTT. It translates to CASSLGTSTVDTQYF.

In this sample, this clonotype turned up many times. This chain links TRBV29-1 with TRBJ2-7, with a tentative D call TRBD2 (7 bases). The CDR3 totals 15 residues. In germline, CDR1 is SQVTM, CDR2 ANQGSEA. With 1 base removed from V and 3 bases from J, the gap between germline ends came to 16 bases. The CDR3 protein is CSVEGGGRGGYEQYF. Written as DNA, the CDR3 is TGCAGCGTTGAAGGGGGGGGCAGGGGCGGCTACGAGCAGTACTTC.

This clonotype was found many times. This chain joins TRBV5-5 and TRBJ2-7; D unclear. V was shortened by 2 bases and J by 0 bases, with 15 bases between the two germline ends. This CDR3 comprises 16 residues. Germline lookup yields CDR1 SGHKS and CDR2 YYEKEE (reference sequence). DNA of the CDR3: TGTGCCAGCAGCTTTATCAGTCTGGCAAGCTCCTACGAGCAGTACTTC. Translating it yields CASSFISLASSYEQYF. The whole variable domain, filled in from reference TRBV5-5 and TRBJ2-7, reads DAGVTQSPTHLIKTRGQQVTLRCSPISGHKSVSWYQQVLGQGPQFIFQYYEKEERGRGNFPDRFSARQFPNYSSELNVNALLLGDSALYLCASSFISLASSYEQYFGPGTRLTVT.

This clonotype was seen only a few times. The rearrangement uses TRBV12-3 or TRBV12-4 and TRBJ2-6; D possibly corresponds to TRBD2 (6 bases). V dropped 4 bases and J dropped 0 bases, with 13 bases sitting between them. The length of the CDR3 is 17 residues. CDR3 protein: CASSSRLGISGANVLTF. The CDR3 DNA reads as TGTGCCAGCAGTTCAAGACTAGGGATCTCTGGGGCCAACGTCCTGACTTTC.

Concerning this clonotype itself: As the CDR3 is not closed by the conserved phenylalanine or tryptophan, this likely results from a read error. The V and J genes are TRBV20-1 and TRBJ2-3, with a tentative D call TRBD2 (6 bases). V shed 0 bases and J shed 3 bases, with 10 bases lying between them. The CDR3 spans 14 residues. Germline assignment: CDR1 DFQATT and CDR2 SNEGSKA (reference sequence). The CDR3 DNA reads TGCAGTGCTAGAGATCTCGGGGGTACAGATACGCAGTATTTA. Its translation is CSARDLGGTDTQYL.

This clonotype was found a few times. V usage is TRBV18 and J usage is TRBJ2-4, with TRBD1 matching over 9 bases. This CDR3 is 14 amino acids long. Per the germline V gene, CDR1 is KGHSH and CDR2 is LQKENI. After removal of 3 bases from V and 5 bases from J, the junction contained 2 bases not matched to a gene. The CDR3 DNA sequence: TGTGCCAGCTCACCTACAGGGGGCCAAAACATTCAGTACTTC. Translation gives CASSPTGGQNIQYF.